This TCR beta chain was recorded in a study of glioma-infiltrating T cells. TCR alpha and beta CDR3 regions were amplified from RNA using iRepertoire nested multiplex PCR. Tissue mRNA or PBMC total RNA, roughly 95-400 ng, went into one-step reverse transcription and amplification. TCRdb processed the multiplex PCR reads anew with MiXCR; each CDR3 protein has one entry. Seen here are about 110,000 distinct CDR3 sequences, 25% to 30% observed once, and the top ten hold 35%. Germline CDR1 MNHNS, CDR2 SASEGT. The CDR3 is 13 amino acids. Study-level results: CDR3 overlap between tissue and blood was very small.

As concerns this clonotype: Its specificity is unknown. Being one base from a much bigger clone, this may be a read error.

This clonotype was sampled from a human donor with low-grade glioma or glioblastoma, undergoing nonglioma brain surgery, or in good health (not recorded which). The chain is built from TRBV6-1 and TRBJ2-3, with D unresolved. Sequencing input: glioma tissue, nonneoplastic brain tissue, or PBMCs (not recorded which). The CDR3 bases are TGTGCCTGCAGGCCGGACAGCACAGATACGCAGTATTTT. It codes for CACRPDSTDTQYF.